These T cell receptor beta chains were read from a single sample in a study of OX40 agonist ivuxolimab in advanced cancers. Data came from immunoSEQ multiplex PCR; TCRdb stores just in-frame clones and leaves some out. There are 85,000 to 130,000 clones in the sample; 90% occur only once, and roughly 0.5% lies in the top ten. The sample consisted of CD4+ or CD8+ T cells sorted from blood, taken in a trial of the OX40 agonist ivuxolimab. The receptors come from an adult with an advanced solid tumor such as melanoma, head and neck, liver or kidney cancer. The CDR3 runs from the conserved cysteine through the conserved F or W. A D gene is named only where the DNA matches it firmly. The size field is filled for only some rows; it gives once, few, many or a size class.

V gene: TRBV28
D gene: .
J gene: TRBJ1-2
clone size: .
CDR3 length: 12
CDR3 protein: CATTNRAHGYTF
CDR3 DNA: TGTGCCACCACAAATAGGGCTCATGGCTACACCTTC

V gene: TRBV28
D gene: .
J gene: TRBJ1-6
clone size: .
CDR3 length: 14
CDR3 protein: CATVTETYNSPLHF
CDR3 DNA: TGTGCCACCGTCACGGAAACCTATAATTCACCCCTCCACTTT

V gene: TRBV27
D gene: TRBD1
J gene: TRBJ1-6
clone size: .
CDR3 length: 17
CDR3 protein: CASSPLEQGPYGSPLHF
CDR3 DNA: TGTGCCAGCAGTCCCTTAGAACAGGGGCCCTACGGTTCACCCCTCCACTTT

V gene: TRBV18
D gene: .
J gene: TRBJ1-4
clone size: .
CDR3 length: 15
CDR3 protein: CASSPSGQPNEKLFF
CDR3 DNA: TGTGCCAGCTCACCATCAGGTCAACCTAATGAAAAACTGTTTTTT

V gene: TRBV30
D gene: .
J gene: TRBJ2-3
clone size: .
CDR3 length: 12
CDR3 protein: CAWSTGVDTQYF
CDR3 DNA: TGTGCCTGGAGCACGGGAGTGGATACGCAGTATTTT

V gene: TRBV5-8
D gene: .
J gene: TRBJ1-2
clone size: .
CDR3 length: 17
CDR3 protein: CASSLAGGWQASYGYTF
CDR3 DNA: TGTGCCAGCAGCTTGGCGGGGGGGTGGCAGGCCTCCTATGGCTACACCTTC

V gene: TRBV19
D gene: .
J gene: TRBJ2-5
clone size: .
CDR3 length: 13
CDR3 protein: CASSMWGQETQYF
CDR3 DNA: TGTGCCAGTAGTATGTGGGGGCAAGAGACCCAGTACTTC

V gene: TRBV10-2
D gene: TRBD1
J gene: TRBJ1-1
clone size: .
CDR3 length: 13
CDR3 protein: CASRLGQGAEAFF
CDR3 DNA: TGCGCCAGCAGGCTGGGACAGGGGGCTGAAGCTTTCTTT

V gene: TRBV2
D gene: .
J gene: TRBJ1-1
clone size: .
CDR3 length: 14
CDR3 protein: CASKVEGGNTEAFF
CDR3 DNA: TGTGCCAGCAAGGTGGAGGGTGGGAACACTGAAGCTTTCTTT

V gene: TRBV9
D gene: .
J gene: TRBJ1-6
clone size: .
CDR3 length: 16
CDR3 protein: CASSSGTGVAYSPLHF
CDR3 DNA: TGTGCCAGCAGCTCCGGAACGGGGGTTGCCTATTCACCCCTCCACTTT

V gene: TRBV5-4
D gene: .
J gene: TRBJ1-3
clone size: .
CDR3 length: 13
CDR3 protein: CASSLDRGNTIYF
CDR3 DNA: TGTGCCAGCAGCTTGGACAGAGGAAACACCATATATTTT

V gene: TRBV5-4
D gene: .
J gene: TRBJ1-2
clone size: once
CDR3 length: 13
CDR3 protein: CASSLAGGEGYTF
CDR3 DNA: TGTGCCAGCAGCTTGGCCGGGGGCGAGGGCTACACCTTC

V gene: TRBV7-2
D gene: TRBD2
J gene: TRBJ2-1
clone size: .
CDR3 length: 15
CDR3 protein: CASRSRGGTYNEQFF
CDR3 DNA: TGTGCCAGCAGGTCGCGGGGGGGCACCTACAATGAGCAGTTCTTC

V gene: TRBV2
D gene: .
J gene: TRBJ2-3
clone size: .
CDR3 length: 15
CDR3 protein: CASSELSRSTDTQYF
CDR3 DNA: TGTGCCAGCAGTGAATTGTCCAGGTCCACAGATACGCAGTATTTT